Below are 30 T cell receptor beta chains sequenced from a single sample in a study of identical twins. TCRdb analysed the 5' RACE reads with MiXCR anew, one entry per CDR3 protein. Of nearly 900,000 distinct CDR3 sequences listed, roughly 12% are singletons. The sample also formed part of further work on yellow fever vaccine responses in identical twins.

Sequencing was done on a sample of PBMCs. All receptors come from a woman in her late teens or twenties in good health.

This clonotype was seen more than once but under ten times. The J gene is TRBJ2-2, the V gene TRBV10-3; no firm D call. CDR1 is ENHRY, CDR2 SYGVKD, per germline. The CDR3 spans 15 residues. With 5 bases removed from V and 1 base from J, the gap between germline ends came to 11 bases. The CDR3 nucleotides are TGTGCCATCAGTCACAGCCCTGAGAACACCGGGGAGCTGTTTTTT. Its translation: CAISHSPENTGELFF.

The rearrangement links TRBV19 to TRBJ2-5; D is undetermined. The length of the CDR3 is 14 residues. Germline V CDR1 and CDR2: LNHDA, SQIVND (reference sequence). V gave up 0 bases and J gave up 3 bases, with 8 bases separating them. DNA of the CDR3: TGTGCCAGTAGTATAGACCTCGGTAAAGAGACCCAGTACTTC. Its translation is CASSIDLGKETQYF.

The rearrangement links TRBV28 to TRBJ1-1; the match to TRBD1 covers 8 bases. Germline lookup yields CDR1 MDHEN and CDR2 SYDVKM. J lost 4 bases, V lost 7 bases, and 5 bases had no gene match. The CDR3 runs 13 residues. The CDR3 region has the DNA TGTGCCAGCATCGCCGACAGGGGCACTGAAGCTTTCTTT. Protein product: CASIADRGTEAFF.

Only a few counts were recorded for this clonotype. The chain uses TRBV6-1 and TRBJ1-5; TRBD1 might be the D (5 bases). With 6 bases removed from V and 6 bases from J, the gap between germline ends came to 15 bases. The CDR3 extends over 14 amino acids. Germline lookup yields CDR1 MNHNS and CDR2 SASEGT. The CDR3 bases are TGTGCCAGCAGCCAAGAAACGGGGGGTCAGCCCCAGCATTTT. Its translation: CASSQETGGQPQHF.

The V call is TRBV20-1, the J call TRBJ2-5; 10 positions match TRBD2. V trimming: 5 bases; J trimming: 2 bases; junction bases outside the gene matches: 8. This CDR3 comprises 15 residues. The germline gives CDR1 DFQATT, CDR2 SNEGSKA (reference sequence). Here the CDR3 reads CSARASGSGQETQYF. The CDR3 nucleotides are TGCAGTGCTCGGGCTAGCGGGAGTGGGCAAGAGACCCAGTACTTC.

This clonotype came up a few times. The chain carries TRBV4-1 and TRBJ2-1, with D perhaps matching TRBD2 (6 bases). Germline lookup yields CDR1 MGHRA and CDR2 YSYEKL. Trimming removed 3 bases from V and 8 bases from J, with 14 bases in between. The CDR3 covers 14 residues. In DNA, the CDR3 is TGCGCCAGCAGCCAGATACTAGCTACGGATGAGCAGTTCTTC. This codes for CASSQILATDEQFF.

This chain links TRBV9 with TRBJ2-1; 10 bases agree with TRBD2. The CDR3 length is 14 residues. CDR1 and CDR2 from the germline V gene are SGDLS and YYNGEE. Unmatched junction bases numbered 1, after V lost 0 bases and J lost 7 bases. The CDR3 reads CASSVVLAGNEQFF. The CDR3 nucleotides are TGTGCCAGCAGCGTAGTACTAGCGGGAAATGAGCAGTTCTTC. The entire variable domain, with the rest obtained from reference TRBV9 and TRBJ2-1, is as follows: DSGVTQTPKHLITATGQRVTLRCSPRSGDLSVYWYQQSLDQGLQFLIQYYNGEERAKGNILERFSAQQFPDLHSELNLSSLELGDSALYFCASSVVLAGNEQFFGPGTRLTVL.

This clonotype has a handful of counts. The chain employs TRBV5-1 and TRBJ2-5; D gene unclear. CDR3 length equals 15 residues. Germline assignment: CDR1 SGHRS and CDR2 YFSETQ. The V end lost 2 bases, the J end lost 5 bases, and 16 bases lay between the germline ends. The chain's CDR3 is CASSLEAQHAETQYF. The CDR3 DNA follows: TGCGCCAGCAGCTTAGAGGCCCAGCACGCGGAGACCCAGTACTTC.

This clonotype was recorded a few times. This chain connects TRBV29-1 to TRBJ2-5, with TRBD2 identical over 11 bases. After removal of 2 bases from V and 6 bases from J, the junction contained 5 bases not matched to a gene. CDR3 length: 14 amino acids. Germline CDR1 and CDR2: SQVTM and ANQGSEA. The CDR3 sequence is CSVETSGSVKTQYF. CDR3 nucleotides: TGCAGCGTTGAAACTAGCGGGAGTGTAAAGACCCAGTACTTC. The complete variable domain, with remaining parts taken from reference TRBV29-1 and TRBJ2-5, reads SAVISQKPSRDICQRGTSLTIQCQVDSQVTMMFWYRQQPGQSLTLIATANQGSEATYESGFVIDKFPISRPNLTFSTLTVSNMSPEDSSIYLCSVETSGSVKTQYFGPGTRLLVL.

There are many counts of this clonotype. V usage is TRBV3-1 and J usage is TRBJ1-5; D is undetermined. Per germline, CDR1 LGHDT and CDR2 YNNKEL (reference sequence). This CDR3 region has 15 residues. Trimming removed 4 bases from V and 0 bases from J, with 10 bases in between. CDR3 in amino acids: CASSRGGHSNQPQHF. In nucleotides, the CDR3 is TGTGCCAGCAGCCGCGGAGGGCATAGCAATCAGCCCCAGCATTTT. Filled out from reference TRBV3-1 and TRBJ1-5, the complete variable domain reads DTAVSQTPKYLVTQMGNDKSIKCEQNLGHDTMYWYKQDSKKFLKIMFSYNNKELIINETVPNRFSPKSPDKAHLNLHINSLELGDSAVYFCASSRGGHSNQPQHFGDGTRLSIL.

This clonotype was seen many times. The chain recombines TRBV6-5 with TRBJ2-3; 7 bases fit TRBD2. CDR1 and CDR2 from the germline V gene are MNHEY and SVGAGI. This CDR3 contains 14 residues. J lost 3 bases, V lost 6 bases, and 6 bases had no gene match. The CDR3 coding sequence is TGTGCCAGCAGCTTAGGGCGGGAGACAGATACGCAGTATTTT. The encoded protein is CASSLGRETDTQYF.

This clonotype was found a few times. V usage is TRBV12-3 or TRBV12-4 and J usage is TRBJ2-7; no firm D call. There are 13 residues in the CDR3. With 2 bases removed from V and 4 bases from J, the gap between germline ends came to 9 bases. The CDR3 sequence is CASSLRSKYEQYV. In nucleotides, the CDR3 is TGTGCCAGCAGTTTACGCTCCAAATACGAGCAGTACGTC.

This clonotype was detected a few times. The chain carries TRBV6-5 and TRBJ2-1; the D gene is possibly TRBD2 (6 bases). The CDR3 spans 17 residues. Germline CDR1 and CDR2: MNHEY and SVGAGI. Trimming removed 4 bases from V and 4 bases from J, with 20 bases in between. This chain's CDR3 is CASSSASEGLAYNEQFF. CDR3 nucleotide sequence: TGTGCCAGCAGTTCAGCCAGCGAGGGACTCGCATACAATGAGCAGTTCTTC.

This rearrangement joins TRBV20-1 to TRBJ2-3, with TRBD1 as a possible D gene (5 bases). Trimming shortened V by 0 bases and J by 4 bases, and 11 bases separated the two germline ends. Germline V gene sequence: CDR1 DFQATT, CDR2 SNEGSKA (reference sequence). The CDR3 has 14 residues. CDR3 in amino acids: CSARDQGSPDTQYF. The CDR3 region has the DNA TGCAGTGCTAGAGACCAGGGCTCCCCAGATACGCAGTATTTT.

V usage is TRBV12-3 or TRBV12-4 and J usage is TRBJ2-1; D not certain. The CDR3 contains 12 residues. Deletions cut 6 bases from V and 7 bases from J, with 10 bases between. The CDR3 region has the DNA TGTGCCAGCAGCCCGATGGTGAATGAGCAGTTCTTC. It is translated as CASSPMVNEQFF.

As for this clonotype: The junction departs from germline at one end; a sequencing error may be responsible. V and J are TRBV3-1 and TRBJ2-5; D is uncertain. Germline V gives CDR1 LGHDT, CDR2 YNNKEL (reference sequence). The CDR3 has 15 amino acids. CDR3 DNA: TGTGCCTGCAGCCATCCAAACGGTAACCAAGAGACCCAGTACTTC. This translates into CACSHPNGNQETQYF.

This clonotype was counted a few times. J is TRBJ1-2 and V is TRBV10-3, with 10 bases matching TRBD1. V lost 6 bases, J lost 8 bases, and 9 bases stayed unmatched. The CDR3 extends over 14 amino acids. Germline V gene data show CDR1 as ENHRY and CDR2 as SYGVKD. Here the CDR3 reads CAISTGDRGPGYTF. CDR3 nucleotide sequence: TGTGCCATCAGCACGGGGGACAGGGGTCCCGGCTACACCTTC.

The V gene is TRBV29-1, the J gene TRBJ2-1; D is undetermined. The germline V and J ends were trimmed by 1 base and 1 base, with 11 bases remaining between them. The CDR3 covers 15 residues. Germline V gene sequence: CDR1 SQVTM, CDR2 ANQGSEA. CDR3 amino acids: CSVEVTSSSYNEQFF. The CDR3 nucleotides read TGCAGCGTTGAAGTAACCAGTTCGTCCTACAATGAGCAGTTCTTC.

The table lists this clonotype with a few counts. The chain is built from TRBV4-2 and TRBJ2-3, with 8 bases lining up with TRBD2. Per the germline V gene, CDR1 is LGHNA and CDR2 is YNFKEQ. The CDR3 has 14 amino acids. J gave up 6 bases and V 1 base, and 3 bases lay outside the gene matches. CDR3 sequence (DNA): TGTGCCAGCAGCCAAGGGGCTAGCGGGGATACGCAGTATTTT. This sequence encodes CASSQGASGDTQYF.

This clonotype has only a few counts. The DNA for the CDR3 is TGTGCCAGCAGCCAACACGGGGTAAACTCACCCCTCCACTTT. Translated, it gives CASSQHGVNSPLHF. V and J are TRBV14 and TRBJ1-6; D unclear. The V and J ends lost 2 bases and 10 bases respectively, with 12 bases between them. The CDR3 covers 14 residues. Germline CDR1 reads SGHDN; CDR2 reads FVKESK.

This clonotype showed up just a few times. The chain has TRBV12-3 or TRBV12-4 and TRBJ2-5; the match to TRBD2 covers 15 bases. This CDR3 spans 19 amino acids. J gave up 3 bases and V 5 bases, and 13 bases lay outside the gene matches. CDR3 in amino acids: CASSTTRGTSGRWEETQYF. CDR3 DNA: TGTGCCAGCAGTACCACAAGGGGGACTAGCGGGAGGTGGGAAGAGACCCAGTACTTC.

This chain connects TRBV20-1 to TRBJ2-1; 8 bases align to TRBD2. Germline CDR1 DFQATT, CDR2 SNEGSKA (reference sequence). J lost 10 bases, V lost 0 bases, and 14 bases had no gene match. The CDR3 covers 16 residues. In DNA, the CDR3 is TGCAGTGCTAGAGACCTCGCGGAGCGGGGGCTTCCCGAGCAGTTCTTC. Residues: CSARDLAERGLPEQFF.

This clonotype was recorded many times. The V gene is TRBV7-9, the J gene TRBJ2-3, with TRBD1 identical over 8 bases. V lost 3 bases to trimming and J lost 4 bases; unmatched junction nucleotides: 0. This CDR3 comprises 13 residues. The germline V gene has CDR1 SEHNR and CDR2 FQNEAQ (reference sequence). The CDR3, as DNA: TGTGCCAGCAGCTTGACAGGGGCAGATACGCAGTATTTT. This translates into CASSLTGADTQYF.

This chain links TRBV15 with TRBJ2-2; 7 bases are shared with TRBD2. The CDR3 has 15 amino acids. The V gene end was trimmed by 0 bases and the J gene end by 4 bases; junction bases not matched to a gene: 2. Germline V gene lookup returns CDR1 LNHNV and CDR2 YYDKDF (reference sequence). CDR3 nucleotides: TGTGCCACCAGCAGAGAGGGAGGGTCCACCGGGGAGCTGTTTTTT. Residues: CATSREGGSTGELFF.

Notes on this clonotype: At one end, the junction sequence differs from germline, possibly due to a read error. The chain joins TRBV12-3 or TRBV12-4 to TRBJ1-2; D is perhaps TRBD1 (6 bases). This CDR3 contains 13 residues. CDR3 coding DNA: TGTACCAGCAGTCGGACAGCTCTCTATGGCTACACCTTC. Its protein product is CTSSRTALYGYTF.

This clonotype has just a few counts. This chain connects TRBV5-5 to TRBJ2-7, with TRBD2 identical over 11 bases. The CDR3 totals 15 residues. V lost 3 bases to trimming and J lost 6 bases; unmatched junction nucleotides: 8. CDR1 is SGHKS, CDR2 YYEKEE, per germline (reference sequence). The CDR3 protein is CASSYGTSGFFEQYV. The CDR3 DNA follows: TGTGCCAGCAGCTACGGGACTAGCGGCTTTTTCGAGCAGTACGTC.

Ten or more counts support this clonotype. The chain employs TRBV29-1 and TRBJ2-1; 8 positions agree with TRBD2. V lost 6 bases, J lost 6 bases, and 7 bases stayed unmatched. The CDR3 is made up of 13 amino acids. The germline V gene encodes CDR1 SQVTM and CDR2 ANQGSEA. CDR3: CSVAMTSANEQFF. CDR3 DNA: TGCAGCGTGGCCATGACTAGCGCCAATGAGCAGTTCTTC.

This clonotype was seen more than once but under ten times. The rearrangement uses TRBV10-3 and TRBJ2-7; 10 bases map to TRBD1. V was clipped by 7 bases and J by 6 bases; unmatched bases: 6. Germline CDR1 is ENHRY and CDR2 is SYGVKD. This CDR3 spans 13 amino acids. DNA of the CDR3: TGTGCCATCAATCCGGGACAGGGGAGCGAGCAGTACTTC. Translating it yields CAINPGQGSEQYF.

The V call is TRBV7-6, the J call TRBJ2-1; 8 bases are a match to TRBD2. Germline values: CDR1 SGHVS, CDR2 FNYEAQ. This CDR3 spans 17 amino acids. V shed 2 bases, J shed 6 bases, and the junction held 12 bases outside the gene matches. The CDR3 sequence is CASSLSPAGVTTNEQFF. The CDR3 nucleotides are TGTGCCAGCAGCTTATCCCCAGCGGGAGTTACCACCAATGAGCAGTTCTTC.

This clonotype was observed at least ten times. The chain links TRBV9 to TRBJ1-2; 7 bases agree with TRBD1. CDR1 and CDR2 from the germline V gene are SGDLS and YYNGEE. This CDR3 region has 13 residues. Unmatched junction bases numbered 4, after V lost 4 bases and J lost 4 bases. CDR3 loop: CASSTQGPYGYTF. Here the CDR3 DNA reads TGTGCCAGCAGCACACAGGGGCCCTATGGCTACACCTTC.